Sequencing of this T cell receptor (beta chain) was carried out in a study of OX40 agonist ivuxolimab in advanced cancers. Clones were sequenced by immunoSEQ multiplex PCR, and TCRdb holds only the in-frame ones, with some missing. The sample lists just over 70,000 clones; less than 90% were seen once. The CDR3 covers 12 residues. Trimming shortened V by 2 bases and J by 4 bases, and 3 bases separated the two germline ends. Germline CDR1 reads MDHEN; CDR2 reads SYDVKM. This clonotype originated in an adult with an advanced solid tumor such as melanoma, head and neck, liver or kidney cancer. This chain connects TRBV28 to TRBJ1-5; D is ambiguous. Sample: CD4+ or CD8+ T cells sorted from blood, taken in a trial of the OX40 agonist ivuxolimab. In DNA form, the CDR3 reads TGTGCCAGCAGTTTAATGAATCAGCCCCAGCATTTT. Amino acid sequence: CASSLMNQPQHF.